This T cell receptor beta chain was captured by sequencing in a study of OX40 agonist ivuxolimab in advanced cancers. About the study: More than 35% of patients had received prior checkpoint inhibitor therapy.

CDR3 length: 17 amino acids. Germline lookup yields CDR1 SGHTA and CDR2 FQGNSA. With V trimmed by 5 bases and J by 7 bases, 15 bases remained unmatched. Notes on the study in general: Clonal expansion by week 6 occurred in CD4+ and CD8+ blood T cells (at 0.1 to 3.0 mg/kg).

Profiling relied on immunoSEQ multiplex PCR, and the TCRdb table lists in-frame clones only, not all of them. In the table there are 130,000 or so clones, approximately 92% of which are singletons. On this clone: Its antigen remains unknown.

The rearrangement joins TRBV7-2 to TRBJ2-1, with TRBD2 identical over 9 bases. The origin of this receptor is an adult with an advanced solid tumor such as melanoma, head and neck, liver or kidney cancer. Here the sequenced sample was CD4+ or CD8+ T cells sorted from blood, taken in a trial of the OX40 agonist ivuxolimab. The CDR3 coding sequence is TGTGCCAGCAGCCGCAAAGAGCTGACTAGCGGTACTAATGAGCAGTTCTTC. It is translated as CASSRKELTSGTNEQFF.